This T cell receptor (beta chain) emerged from a study of shared clonotypes between healthy human individuals. In regard to this clone: Its antigen is not known.

Study-wide results and caveats: Sorted-subset sequencing, rarefaction showed, was incomplete despite large depth.

The data were produced by immunoSEQ multiplex PCR, yet TCRdb's version contains in-frame clones alone and is incomplete. Here the sample spans around 690,000 clones, roughly 87% being singletons. The germline V gene encodes CDR1 SEHNR and CDR2 FQNEAQ (reference sequence). CDR3 size: 14 residues. V shed 7 bases, J shed 6 bases, and the junction held 7 bases outside the gene matches. The chain carries TRBV7-9 and TRBJ2-1, with 9 nucleotides matching TRBD2. What was sequenced was memory CD8+ T cells from PBMCs. Noted subset: CD45RO+ cells pooled with CCR7-negative TemRA cells. This TCR derives from a man younger than 35 in good health. Some clones in this sample may be carry-over from other donors' samples. This CDR3 is CASKILAGINEQFF. CDR3 nucleotides: TGTGCCAGCAAGATCCTAGCGGGAATCAATGAGCAGTTCTTC.